What follows are 9 T cell receptor beta chains derived from one specimen sequenced in a study of prognosis after radiotherapy for stage I lung cancer. Starting from genomic DNA, TCR beta CDR3 was amplified through two-round multiplex PCR. The authors ran first-round PCR with primers specific to each TRBV and TRBJ gene. TCRdb recomputed calls from the multiplex PCR reads with MiXCR, one row per CDR3 protein. The table lists 10,000 to 15,000 distinct CDR3 sequences, roughly 40% of them singletons. This sample comprised PBMCs, obtained before or after stereotactic body radiation therapy (not recorded which). The receptors were sampled from a donor over 45 with non-small cell lung cancer.

This chain connects TRBV7-9 to TRBJ1-2; perhaps TRBD1 as D (5 bases). V gave up 8 bases and J gave up 4 bases, with 17 bases separating them. The CDR3 is 14 amino acids. Germline V gene sequence: CDR1 SEHNR, CDR2 FQNEAQ (reference sequence). CDR3 nucleotides: TGTGCCAGCTTACCGGGACTCGGATTCTATGGCTACACCTTC. This codes for CASLPGLGFYGYTF.

CDR3 in DNA: TGTGCCAGCAGCTGGGACAGGGTGAATTCACCCCTCCACTTT. It codes for CASSWDRVNSPLHF. The chain uses TRBV5-5 and TRBJ1-6, with 9 bases that match TRBD1. The germline CDR1 and CDR2 sequences are SGHKS and YYEKEE (reference sequence). The CDR3 is 14 residues long. V was pared by 3 bases and J by 7 bases, with 2 bases of the junction left unmatched.

This clonotype was counted ten times or more. The chain recombines TRBV27 with TRBJ1-1; D is ambiguous. Germline CDR1 and CDR2: MNHEY and SMNVEV (reference sequence). The CDR3 totals 15 residues. Trimming removed 5 bases at V and 1 base at J, with 14 bases between. CDR3: CASSPNSSPNTEAFF. Here the CDR3 DNA reads TGTGCCAGCAGTCCAAACTCGTCTCCGAACACTGAAGCTTTCTTT.

This clonotype was found a few times. The junction does not match germline at one end; this may be a read error. In DNA, the CDR3 is TGTGCCAGCGGCCAAGAATCCGGCACCGGGGAGCTGTTTTTT. Translation gives CASGQESGTGELFF. This sequence joins TRBV4-2 and TRBJ2-2; no definite D call. Per the germline V gene, CDR1 is LGHNA and CDR2 is YNFKEQ. This CDR3 contains 14 residues.

This clonotype appeared once. A much larger clonotype is one base distant, so this may be a read error. V gene TRBV5-1 combines with J gene TRBJ2-5; D is unclear. Germline CDR1 reads SGHRS; CDR2 reads YFSETQ. This CDR3 has 15 residues. The V gene lost 0 bases and the J gene lost 2 bases, with 11 bases spanning the gap. CDR3 nucleotides: TGCGCCAGCAGCTTGGGGTTACGATGTCAAGAGACCCAGTACTTC. Translation gives CASSLGLRCQETQYF.

Note on this clonotype: Possible read error: a much larger clone is one base away. The chain uses TRBV29-1 and TRBJ2-1, with TRBD1 matching over 11 bases. The CDR3 has 16 amino acids. Germline assignment: CDR1 SQVTM and CDR2 ANQGSEA. The CDR3 DNA reads as TGCAGTCCTCCCCCCCGGACAGGGGGCCCCTTCTACGAGCAGTTCTTC. Residues: CSPPPRTGGPFYEQFF.

Points on this clonotype: Germline and junction disagree at one end, which may indicate a read error. The chain links TRBV12-3 or TRBV12-4 to TRBJ1-5; D is unresolved. This CDR3 comprises 14 residues. CDR3 bases: TGTGCCAGCAGTTTGGCGGGCGGTGGTAAGCCCAAGCATTTT. The encoded protein is CASSLAGGGKPKHF.

This clonotype was observed at least ten times. This chain uses TRBV28 with TRBJ2-7; TRBD2 agrees at 7 bases. The CDR3 loop spans 12 amino acids. Germline V gene sequence: CDR1 MDHEN, CDR2 SYDVKM. V shed 5 bases and J 7 bases; nucleotides not matched to a gene: 5. CDR3 sequence reads: CASSPPLAEQYF. CDR3 DNA sequence: TGTGCCAGCAGTCCCCCACTAGCGGAGCAGTACTTC.

This sequence joins TRBV27 and TRBJ2-7, with no clear D. This CDR3 region has 12 residues. The germline V gene has CDR1 MNHEY and CDR2 SMNVEV (reference sequence). Trimming took off 7 bases at V and 2 bases at J, with 9 bases between the two ends. CDR3 nucleotides: TGTGCCAGCACCACCCCCCCCTACGAGCAGTACTTC. As protein: CASTTPPYEQYF.